A selection of T cell receptor beta chains follows, all from one sample in a study of blood T cell repertoires in COVID-19. Assay used: immunoSEQ multiplex PCR; TCRdb lists only in-frame clones, some missing. This sample yields about 290,000 clones, of which around four fifths are seen a single time; less than 4.5% belongs to the top ten. Material: peripheral blood. The receptors originated from a woman aged 45-60 years with active or convalescent COVID-19. Both conserved end residues are part of each CDR3. Fields, in order: clone size, D gene, J gene, V gene, CDR3 protein, CDR3 DNA. A D gene is named only where the DNA matches it firmly. Expanded clones are given a class, and other clones once, few, many or no size at all.

size: -
D: -
J: TRBJ2-4
V: TRBV28
CDR3: CASTSEAGVAKNIQYF
DNA: TGTGCCAGCACCTCCGAGGCAGGGGTAGCCAAAAACATTCAGTACTTC

size: -
D: TRBD2
J: TRBJ2-5
V: TRBV7-9
CDR3: CASSLARLAGEGEETQYF
DNA: TGTGCCAGCAGCTTAGCTCGACTAGCGGGAGAGGGGGAAGAGACCCAGTACTTC

size: -
D: TRBD2
J: TRBJ2-1
V: TRBV3-1/TRBV3-2
CDR3: CASSQDQTSGRLNEQFF
DNA: TGTGCCAGCAGCCAAGATCAAACTAGCGGGAGGTTGAATGAGCAGTTCTTC

size: once
D: TRBD2
J: TRBJ2-3
V: TRBV7-9
CDR3: CASSPLAGGPDTQYF
DNA: TGTGCCAGCAGCCCCCTAGCGGGAGGGCCAGATACGCAGTATTTT

size: few
D: -
J: TRBJ1-1
V: TRBV18
CDR3: CASSPEGNTEAFF
DNA: TGTGCCAGCTCACCGGAGGGGAACACTGAAGCTTTCTTT

size: -
D: TRBD2
J: TRBJ2-5
V: TRBV4-1
CDR3: CASSQEGGLAGNQETQYF
DNA: TGCGCCAGCAGCCAAGAAGGAGGGCTAGCGGGTAACCAAGAGACCCAGTACTTC

size: -
D: -
J: TRBJ2-7
V: TRBV28
CDR3: CASSLGYEQYF
DNA: TGTGCCAGCAGTCTCGGGTACGAGCAGTACTTC

size: -
D: -
J: TRBJ1-5
V: TRBV5-1
CDR3: CASSPGLLSNQPQHF
DNA: TGCGCCAGCAGCCCCGGACTGTTGAGCAATCAGCCCCAGCATTTT

size: few
D: TRBD1
J: TRBJ1-2
V: TRBV5-1
CDR3: CASSSRDSEGYTF
DNA: TGCGCCAGCAGTTCTCGGGACAGCGAGGGCTACACCTTC

size: -
D: TRBD2
J: TRBJ2-1
V: TRBV7-2
CDR3: CASSYPGLAGVNEQFF
DNA: TGTGCCAGCAGTTATCCGGGACTAGCGGGAGTGAATGAGCAGTTCTTC

size: -
D: -
J: TRBJ2-3
V: TRBV7-8
CDR3: CASSSPRADTQYF
DNA: TGTGCCAGCAGCTCCCCCAGGGCAGATACGCAGTATTTT

size: -
D: TRBD2
J: TRBJ2-5
V: TRBV14
CDR3: CASSPGGGLAQETQYF
DNA: TGTGCCAGCAGCCCCGGCGGGGGGCTAGCCCAAGAGACCCAGTACTTC

size: once
D: TRBD1
J: TRBJ2-3
V: TRBV5-1
CDR3: CASSVDRGQGDTQYF
DNA: TGCGCCAGCAGCGTCGACAGGGGGCAAGGAGATACGCAGTATTTT

size: -
D: -
J: TRBJ2-7
V: TRBV3-1/TRBV3-2
CDR3: CASSLAITSSEQYF
DNA: TGTGCCAGCAGCCTTGCTATCACTAGCTCCGAGCAGTACTTC

size: -
D: -
J: TRBJ1-5
V: TRBV28
CDR3: CASSLRFRGRTPQPQHF
DNA: TGTGCCAGCAGTTTACGTTTCAGGGGCAGGACCCCCCAGCCCCAGCATTTT

size: -
D: TRBD2
J: TRBJ2-7
V: TRBV18
CDR3: CASSPTRQTGGYEQYF
DNA: TGTGCCAGCTCACCTACGCGACAGACGGGAGGCTACGAGCAGTACTTC

size: -
D: -
J: TRBJ1-1
V: TRBV7-8
CDR3: CASSWGGQTEAFF
DNA: TGTGCCAGCAGCTGGGGCGGACAGACTGAAGCTTTCTTT